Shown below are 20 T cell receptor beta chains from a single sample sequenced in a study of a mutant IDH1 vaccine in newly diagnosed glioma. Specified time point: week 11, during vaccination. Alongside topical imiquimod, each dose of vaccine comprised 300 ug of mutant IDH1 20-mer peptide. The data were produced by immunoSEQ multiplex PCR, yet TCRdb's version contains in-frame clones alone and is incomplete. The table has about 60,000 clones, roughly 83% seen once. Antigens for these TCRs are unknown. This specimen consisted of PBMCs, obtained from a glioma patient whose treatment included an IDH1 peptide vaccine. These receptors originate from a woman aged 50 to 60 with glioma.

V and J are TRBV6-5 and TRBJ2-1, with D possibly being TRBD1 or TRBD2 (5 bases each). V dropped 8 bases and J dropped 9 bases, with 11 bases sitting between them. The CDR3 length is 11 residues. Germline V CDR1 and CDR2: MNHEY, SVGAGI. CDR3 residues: CASSRAGEQFF. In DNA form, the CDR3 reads TGTGCCAGCTCCAGGGCGGGTGAGCAGTTCTTC.

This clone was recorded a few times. The CDR3 DNA follows: TGTGCCACCAGCAGAGCGGACAGGCCCGCGGATTCACCCCTCCACTTT. Translating gives CATSRADRPADSPLHF. This chain joins TRBV15 and TRBJ1-6, with 7 nucleotides matching TRBD1. The V gene's germline CDR1 is LNHNV and CDR2 YYDKDF (reference sequence). This CDR3 contains 16 residues. With 1 base clipped from V and 8 bases from J, the junction kept 8 bases outside the gene matches.

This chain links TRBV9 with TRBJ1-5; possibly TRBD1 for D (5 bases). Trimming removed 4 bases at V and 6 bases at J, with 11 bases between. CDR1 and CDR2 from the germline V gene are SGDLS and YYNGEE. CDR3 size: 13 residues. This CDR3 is CASSLRAGQPQHF. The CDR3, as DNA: TGTGCCAGCAGCCTCAGGGCTGGTCAGCCCCAGCATTTT. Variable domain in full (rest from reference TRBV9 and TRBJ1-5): DSGVTQTPKHLITATGQRVTLRCSPRSGDLSVYWYQQSLDQGLQFLIQYYNGEERAKGNILERFSAQQFPDLHSELNLSSLELGDSALYFCASSLRAGQPQHFGDGTRLSIL.

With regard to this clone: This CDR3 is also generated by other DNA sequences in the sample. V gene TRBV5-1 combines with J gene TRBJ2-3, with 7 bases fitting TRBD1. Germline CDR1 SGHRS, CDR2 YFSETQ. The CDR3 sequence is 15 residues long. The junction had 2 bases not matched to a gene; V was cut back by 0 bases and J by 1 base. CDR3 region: CASSLVGQGTDTQYF. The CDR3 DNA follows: TGCGCCAGCAGCTTGGTCGGACAGGGCACAGATACGCAGTATTTT.

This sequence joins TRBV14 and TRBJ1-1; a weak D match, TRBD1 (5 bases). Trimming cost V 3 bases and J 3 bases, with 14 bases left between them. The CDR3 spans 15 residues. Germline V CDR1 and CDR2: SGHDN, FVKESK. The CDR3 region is CASSQLDKQDTEAFF. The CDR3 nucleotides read TGTGCCAGCAGCCAGTTGGACAAGCAGGACACTGAAGCTTTCTTT.

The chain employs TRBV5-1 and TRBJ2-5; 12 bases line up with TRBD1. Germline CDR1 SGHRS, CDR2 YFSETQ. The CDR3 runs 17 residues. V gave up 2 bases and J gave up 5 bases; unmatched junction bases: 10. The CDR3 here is CASSFRPGQGARETQYF. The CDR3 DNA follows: TGCGCCAGCAGCTTTCGCCCGGGACAGGGGGCGCGTGAGACCCAGTACTTC.

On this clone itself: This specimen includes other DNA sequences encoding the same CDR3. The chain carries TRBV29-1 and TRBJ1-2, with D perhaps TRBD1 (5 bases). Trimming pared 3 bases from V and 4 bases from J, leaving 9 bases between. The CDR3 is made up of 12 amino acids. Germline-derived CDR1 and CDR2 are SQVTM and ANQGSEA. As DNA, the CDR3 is TGCAGCGTTGAGCAGGGATCCTATGGCTACACCTTC. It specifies CSVEQGSYGYTF.

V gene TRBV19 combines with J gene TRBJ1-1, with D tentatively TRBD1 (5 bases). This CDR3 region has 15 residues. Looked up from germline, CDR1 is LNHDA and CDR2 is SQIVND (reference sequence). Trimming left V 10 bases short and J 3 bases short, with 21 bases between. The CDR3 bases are TGTGCCACCCGGAGGGGTGGGATGGTGGACACTGAAGCTTTCTTT. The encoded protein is CATRRGGMVDTEAFF.

The CDR3 protein is CASSLKGQGSYEQYF. The CDR3 bases are TGTGCCAGCAGCTTAAAAGGACAGGGATCCTACGAGCAGTACTTC. The rearrangement uses TRBV7-9 and TRBJ2-7; 8 bases fit TRBD1. CDR3 length equals 15 residues. Trimming cost V 2 bases and J 1 base; bases outside gene matches: 4. In germline, CDR1 is SEHNR, CDR2 FQNEAQ (reference sequence).

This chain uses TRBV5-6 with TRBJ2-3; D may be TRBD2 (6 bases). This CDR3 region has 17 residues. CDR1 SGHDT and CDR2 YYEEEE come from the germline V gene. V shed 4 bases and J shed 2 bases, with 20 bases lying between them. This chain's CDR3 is CASSNFIGGSLTDTQYF. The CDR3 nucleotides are TGTGCCAGCAGCAATTTTATCGGGGGTTCCCTCACAGATACGCAGTATTTT.

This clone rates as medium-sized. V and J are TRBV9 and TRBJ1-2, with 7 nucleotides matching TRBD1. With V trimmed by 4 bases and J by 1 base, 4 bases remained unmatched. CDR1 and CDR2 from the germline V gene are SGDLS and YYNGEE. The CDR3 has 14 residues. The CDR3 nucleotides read TGTGCCAGCAGCCCAGGGGGAAGTAACTATGGCTACACCTTC. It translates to CASSPGGSNYGYTF.

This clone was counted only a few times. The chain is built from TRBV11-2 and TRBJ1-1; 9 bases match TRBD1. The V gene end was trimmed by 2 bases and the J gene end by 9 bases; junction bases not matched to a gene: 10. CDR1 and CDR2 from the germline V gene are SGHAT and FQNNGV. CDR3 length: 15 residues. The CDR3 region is CASSLQYGTGFQAFF. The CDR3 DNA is TGTGCCAGCAGCTTACAATATGGGACAGGGTTTCAAGCTTTCTTT.

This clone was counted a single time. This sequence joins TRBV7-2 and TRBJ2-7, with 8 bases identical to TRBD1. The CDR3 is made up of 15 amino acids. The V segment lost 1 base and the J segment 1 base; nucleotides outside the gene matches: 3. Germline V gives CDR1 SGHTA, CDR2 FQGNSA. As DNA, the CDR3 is TGTGCCAGCAGCTTAGGAGGGACAGGTTCCTACGAGCAGTACTTC. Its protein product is CASSLGGTGSYEQYF. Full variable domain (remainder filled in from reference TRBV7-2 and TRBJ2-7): GAGVSQSPSNKVTEKGKDVELRCDPISGHTALYWYRQSLGQGLEFLIYFQGNSAPDKSGLPSDRFSAERTGGSVSTLTIQRTQQEDSAVYLCASSLGGTGSYEQYFGPGTRLTVT.

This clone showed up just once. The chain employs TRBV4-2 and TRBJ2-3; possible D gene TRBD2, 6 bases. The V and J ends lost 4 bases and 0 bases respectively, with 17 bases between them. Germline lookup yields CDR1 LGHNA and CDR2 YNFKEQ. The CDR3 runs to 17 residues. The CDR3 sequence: CASSPGGRGSSTDTQYF. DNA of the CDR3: TGTGCCAGCAGCCCTGGGGGTCGGGGGTCTAGCACAGATACGCAGTATTTT.

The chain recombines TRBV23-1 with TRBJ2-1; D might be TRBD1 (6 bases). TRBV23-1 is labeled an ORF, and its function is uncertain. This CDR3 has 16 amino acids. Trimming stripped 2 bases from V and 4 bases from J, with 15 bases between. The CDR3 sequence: CASSQPQGCAYNEQFF. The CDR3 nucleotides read TGCGCCAGCAGTCAACCCCAGGGGTGCGCTTACAATGAGCAGTTCTTC.

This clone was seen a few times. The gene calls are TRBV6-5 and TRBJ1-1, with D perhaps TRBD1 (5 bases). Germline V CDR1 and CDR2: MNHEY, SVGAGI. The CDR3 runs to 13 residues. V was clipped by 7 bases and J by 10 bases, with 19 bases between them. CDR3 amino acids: CASTLPGTSSAFF. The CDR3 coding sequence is TGTGCCAGCACCCTCCCCGGGACTTCTTCAGCTTTCTTT.

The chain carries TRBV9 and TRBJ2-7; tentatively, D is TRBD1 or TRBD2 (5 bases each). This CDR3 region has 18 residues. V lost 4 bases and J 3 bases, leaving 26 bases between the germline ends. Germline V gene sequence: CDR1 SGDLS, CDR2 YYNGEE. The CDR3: CASSRDPGQLLSRYEQYF. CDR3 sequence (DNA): TGTGCCAGCAGCCGGGATCCGGGGCAGCTTCTCTCCCGCTACGAGCAGTACTTC.

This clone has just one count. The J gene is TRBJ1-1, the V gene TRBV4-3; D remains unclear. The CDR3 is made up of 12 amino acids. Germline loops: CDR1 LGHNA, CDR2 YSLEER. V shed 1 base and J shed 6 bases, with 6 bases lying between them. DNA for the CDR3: TGCGCCAGCAGCCAAGGGTGGTCTGAAGCTTTCTTT. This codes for CASSQGWSEAFF.

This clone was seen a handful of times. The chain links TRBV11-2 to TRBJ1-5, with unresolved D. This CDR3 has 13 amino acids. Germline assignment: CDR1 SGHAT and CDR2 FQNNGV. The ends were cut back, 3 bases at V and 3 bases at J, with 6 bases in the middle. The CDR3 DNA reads TGTGCCAGCAGCTTGGCGGACAATCAGCCCCAGCATTTT. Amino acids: CASSLADNQPQHF.

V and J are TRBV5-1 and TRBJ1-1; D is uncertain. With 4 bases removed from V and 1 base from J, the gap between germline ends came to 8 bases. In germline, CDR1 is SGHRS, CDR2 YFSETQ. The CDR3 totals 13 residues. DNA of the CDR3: TGCGCCAGCAGCGGCCCGGGGAACACTGAAGCTTTCTTT. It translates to CASSGPGNTEAFF.